This TCR beta chain derives from a study of early T cells in non-severe SARS-CoV-2 infection. Attached unique molecular identifiers marked individual cDNA molecules. TCRdb re-analysed the 5' RACE reads in MiXCR, keeping a single row per CDR3 protein. The table shows tens of thousands of distinct CDR3 sequences, with approximately 6.6% occurring only once. Germline V gene sequence: CDR1 MNHGY, CDR2 SAAAGT. After removal of 6 bases from V and 4 bases from J, the junction contained 7 bases not matched to a gene. The CDR3 extends over 15 amino acids. The origin of this receptor is an adult who was a healthcare worker with PCR-confirmed SARS-CoV-2 infection or an uninfected control (not recorded which). The chain employs TRBV6-8 and TRBJ2-1, with 9 bases identical to TRBD2. The material sequenced was whole blood, taken at baseline. The CDR3 spells CASSPTSGPYNEQFF. The CDR3 DNA sequence: TGTGCCAGCAGCCCTACTAGCGGGCCTTACAATGAGCAGTTCTTC.